One sample yielded the 6 T cell receptor beta chains listed below, sequenced in a study of T cells in women clearing cervical HPV infection. Here immunoSEQ multiplex PCR was the method, and the copy in TCRdb shows in-frame clones only, minus some. The table lists about 29,000 clones. Specimen: blood buffy coat. Receptors originate from a woman aged 18-70 years with a cervical HPV16 infection that either progressed to CIN3+ or cleared (not recorded which).

The chain's CDR3 is CASHRGQGGYTF. The sequenced CDR3 bases are TGTGCCAGCCACAGGGGGCAAGGAGGC. This rearrangement joins TRBV2 to TRBJ1-2; 9 nucleotides match TRBD1. The CDR3 end is not reached by the read, which stops 3 residues before it; the germline J gene fills it in. The CDR3 extends over 12 amino acids. Germline V CDR1 and CDR2: SNHLY, FYNNEI.

CDR3 protein: CASSPVNTEAFF. The sequenced part of the CDR3 DNA is TGTGCCAGCAGTCCAGTGAACACTGAA. This sequence joins TRBV28 and TRBJ1-1; D not certain. Read data end 3 residues before the CDR3 end; the end is taken from the germline J gene. The CDR3 extends over 12 amino acids. Germline CDR1 MDHEN, CDR2 SYDVKM. V was cut by 5 bases and J by 0 bases, with 4 bases left in between.

As concerns this clone: The DNA ends 3 residues before the CDR3 does, and the rest of the CDR3 is filled in from the germline J gene. The chain joins TRBV28 to TRBJ2-1; 9 bases map to TRBD2. Germline V CDR1 and CDR2: MDHEN, SYDVKM. With 2 bases clipped from V and 4 bases from J, the junction kept 3 bases outside the gene matches. CDR3 length equals 15 residues. The CDR3 here is CASSLGGGAYNEQFF. CDR3 bases read: TGTGCCAGCAGTTTAGGCGGGGGGGCTTACAATGAG.

The part of the CDR3 DNA that was read is TGTGCCAGTAGGGGGGGGCCCCTGAACACCGGGGAG. Its protein is CASRGGPLNTGE. The full CDR3 is CASRGGPLNTGELFF. This chain connects TRBV19 to TRBJ2-2, with D perhaps TRBD2 (7 bases). The read comes to an end 3 residues before the CDR3 does, leaving the germline J gene to fill in the end. Trimming shortened V by 6 bases and J by 1 base, and 12 bases separated the two germline ends. Germline CDR1 is LNHDA and CDR2 is SQIVND (reference sequence). The CDR3 consists of 15 residues.

About this clone: The read terminates 3 residues ahead of where the CDR3 ends, so the germline J gene completes it. The same CDR3 is also encoded by other DNA sequences in this sample. V usage is TRBV20-1 and J usage is TRBJ2-5; 14 bases map to TRBD2. V gave up 4 bases and J gave up 4 bases; unmatched junction bases: 5. The V gene's germline CDR1 is DFQATT and CDR2 SNEGSKA (reference sequence). The CDR3 consists of 15 residues. The CDR3 loop is CSATTSGRVLETQYF. The covered CDR3 bases are TGCAGTGCTACGACTAGCGGGAGGGTATTAGAGACC.

A remark on this clone: Read coverage stops 3 residues before the CDR3 terminus; the germline J gene supplies the remainder. The chain carries TRBV5-4 and TRBJ1-2; perhaps TRBD1 as D (5 bases). Trimming pared 3 bases from V and 0 bases from J, leaving 12 bases between. The CDR3 is made up of 15 amino acids. Looked up from germline, CDR1 is SGHNT and CDR2 is YYREEE (reference sequence). CDR3 bases read: TGTGCCAGCAGCTCCGACAGTACAGCTAACTATGGC. Translated, it gives CASSSDSTANYG. The entire CDR3 reads CASSSDSTANYGYTF.